A selection of T cell receptor beta chains follows, all from one sample in a study of cytomegalovirus exposure and HLA in healthy donors. The protocol was immunoSEQ multiplex PCR, while the TCRdb copy is restricted to in-frame clones and leaves out a portion. Of 90,000 to 120,000 clones listed, around three quarters are singletons. The sequenced sample was PBMCs. These receptors were obtained from a male donor in good health and CMV-seronegative. Each CDR3 is given without its conserved first and last residue. The order of the fields is V gene, clone size, CDR3 protein. Rows give clone size only sometimes, using once, few, many, or a class for an expanded clone.

V gene: TRBV5-1; clone size: NA; CDR3 protein: ASSLGVRTGGSENIQY
V gene: TRBV30; clone size: NA; CDR3 protein: AWSVGQTGGAGGYT
V gene: TRBV12-5; clone size: NA; CDR3 protein: ASGLVRDRGLTEAF
V gene: TRBV7-9; clone size: NA; CDR3 protein: ASGGWETQY
V gene: TRBV19; clone size: few; CDR3 protein: ASGRSSEQY
V gene: TRBV4-2; clone size: NA; CDR3 protein: ASSQDLQTNQNTETQY
V gene: TRBV18; clone size: NA; CDR3 protein: ASSLASADTEAF
V gene: TRBV5-1; clone size: once; CDR3 protein: ASSLAGGNTGELF
V gene: TRBV7-2; clone size: NA; CDR3 protein: ASCIGTGNRETQY
V gene: TRBV7-9; clone size: NA; CDR3 protein: ASSPDRVREKLF
V gene: TRBV7-8; clone size: NA; CDR3 protein: ASSPVRVETQY
V gene: TRBV18; clone size: NA; CDR3 protein: ASSMPGQGTYEQY
V gene: TRBV19; clone size: NA; CDR3 protein: ASSFGTGNNEQF
V gene: TRBV10-3; clone size: NA; CDR3 protein: AISLLAASYNEQF
V gene: TRBV6-1; clone size: NA; CDR3 protein: ASSPPVGGYEQY
V gene: TRBV28; clone size: NA; CDR3 protein: ASRNGQGGIRSNQPQH
V gene: TRBV29-1; clone size: NA; CDR3 protein: SVKGPGQGIYEQY